The 28 T cell receptor beta chains presented below share a single source sample, sequenced in a study of OX40 agonist ivuxolimab in advanced cancers. To prepare the library, the immunoSEQ multiplex PCR assay was applied. Imported from immuneACCESS, the table was reduced by TCRdb to in-frame sequences with V and J called. These copies leave out some clones; in studies compared against another copy, an unresolved V gene accounts for under half, and the cause of the remainder is not known. For this sample the table gives more than 70,000 clones, of which about 92% were detected only once. The ten largest clones represent 13% to 15% of the sample. The sequenced sample was CD4+ or CD8+ T cells sorted from blood, obtained in a trial of the OX40 agonist ivuxolimab. These receptors were collected from an adult with an advanced solid tumor such as melanoma, head and neck, liver or kidney cancer.

This rearrangement joins TRBV25-1 to TRBJ1-2, with TRBD1 matching 9 bases. This CDR3 spans 15 amino acids. Germline V CDR1 and CDR2: MGHDK, SYGVNS. With V trimmed by 2 bases and J by 1 base, 2 bases remained unmatched. The CDR3 region is CASSEMGQGNYGYTF. The CDR3 DNA is TGTGCCAGCAGTGAAATGGGACAGGGTAACTATGGCTACACCTTC.

This chain connects TRBV11-2 to TRBJ2-7, with 9 bases identical to TRBD1. J was trimmed by 2 bases and V by 5 bases; bases with no gene match: 4. The CDR3 has 14 amino acids. CDR1 and CDR2 (germline): SGHAT, FQNNGV. CDR3 sequence reads: CASSPTGGTYEQYF. Written as DNA, the CDR3 is TGTGCCAGCAGCCCGACAGGGGGTACCTACGAGCAGTACTTC.

This clone showed up just once. The chain uses TRBV6-1 and TRBJ2-7; 10 bases fit TRBD2. Trimming at V came to 0 bases and at J to 4 bases, leaving 12 bases not matched to a gene. Germline CDR1 MNHNS, CDR2 SASEGT. There are 18 residues in the CDR3. CDR3: CASSEALGLAGALYEQYF. The DNA of the CDR3 is TGTGCCAGCAGTGAAGCGCTCGGGCTAGCGGGGGCCCTATACGAGCAGTACTTC.

The chain employs TRBV4-1 and TRBJ2-7; TRBD2 aligns across 12 bases. Unmatched junction bases numbered 9, after V lost 0 bases and J lost 3 bases. CDR1 and CDR2 (germline): MGHRA, YSYEKL. The length of the CDR3 is 18 residues. The DNA of the CDR3 is TGCGCCAGCAGCCAAGACAGGGGACTAGCGGGCCTCGACTACGAGCAGTACTTC. It encodes CASSQDRGLAGLDYEQYF.

The chain joins TRBV7-9 to TRBJ2-1; 8 bases match TRBD2. CDR1 is SEHNR and CDR2 is FQNEAQ in the germline V gene (reference sequence). The CDR3 covers 15 residues. Trimming took 5 bases from V and 2 from J; bases not matched to a gene: 5. Here the CDR3 reads CASSPTSGPYNEQFF. CDR3 nucleotides: TGTGCCAGCAGCCCTACTAGCGGACCCTACAATGAGCAGTTCTTC.

Comments on this clone: At one boundary the junction diverges from the germline segment, which might be a read error. The V call is TRBV19, the J call TRBJ2-7; D gene ambiguous. This CDR3 spans 11 amino acids. CDR1 is LNHDA and CDR2 is SQIVND in the germline V gene (reference sequence). The CDR3 nucleotides are TGTGCCAGTAGTGACCGTTACGAGCGGTACTTC. Translated: CASSDRYERYF.

The chain combines TRBV13 with TRBJ1-2; tentatively, D is TRBD1 (6 bases). Between the trimmed V and J ends, which lost 1 base and 3 bases, there was a span of 9 bases. This CDR3 region has 14 residues. Germline V gene lookup returns CDR1 PRHDT and CDR2 FYEKMQ (reference sequence). CDR3 amino acids: CASSLEAGDYGYTF. The CDR3 nucleotides read TGTGCCAGCAGCTTAGAAGCAGGGGACTATGGCTACACCTTC.

The gene calls are TRBV19 and TRBJ1-5; 10 bases align to TRBD1. Germline V lookup: CDR1 LNHDA, CDR2 SQIVND (reference sequence). J gave up 7 bases and V 5 bases, and 11 bases lay outside the gene matches. CDR3 length: 16 residues. The CDR3 loop reads CASSPTGGAGDQPQHF. The CDR3 coding sequence is TGTGCCAGTAGTCCGACAGGGGGCGCGGGGGACCAGCCCCAGCATTTT. The whole variable domain, remainder taken from reference TRBV19 and TRBJ1-5, is DGGITQSPKYLFRKEGQNVTLSCEQNLNHDAMYWYRQDPGQGLRLIYYSQIVNDFQKGDIAEGYSVSREKKESFPLTVTSAQKNPTAFYLCASSPTGGAGDQPQHFGDGTRLSIL.

The count of this clone is one. The chain combines TRBV7-2 with TRBJ2-3; the match to TRBD2 covers 8 bases. CDR3 length equals 12 residues. The germline V gene has CDR1 SGHTA and CDR2 FQGNSA. V trimming: 7 bases; J trimming: 7 bases; junction bases outside the gene matches: 4. CDR3 coding DNA: TGTGCCAGCACCCCGGGGGGGAATACGCAGTATTTT. Its protein is CASTPGGNTQYF.

V usage is TRBV4-3 and J usage is TRBJ2-1; 13 positions match TRBD2. The V and J ends lost 3 bases and 8 bases, in that order; junction bases with no gene match: 7. Germline loops: CDR1 LGHNA, CDR2 YSLEER. This CDR3 has 16 amino acids. The CDR3 DNA follows: TGCGCCAGCAGCCAGGTAGGGACTAGCGGGACCGATGAGCAGTTCTTC. Translation: CASSQVGTSGTDEQFF.

This sequence joins TRBV6-5 and TRBJ1-4; D possibly corresponds to TRBD1 (6 bases). Germline values: CDR1 MNHEY, CDR2 SVGAGI. Trimming cost V 6 bases and J 8 bases, with 13 bases left between them. CDR3 length: 13 residues. The CDR3 region is CASRKKGGEKLFF. CDR3 nucleotides: TGTGCCAGCAGGAAAAAGGGGGGGGAAAAACTGTTTTTT.

The CDR3 region has the DNA TGCGCCAGCAGCCAAGATGGGGGGGGTTCACCCCTCCACTTT. This translates into CASSQDGGGSPLHF. This chain connects TRBV4-3 to TRBJ1-6; weak D call: TRBD1 (5 bases). The CDR3 spans 14 residues. Germline values: CDR1 LGHNA, CDR2 YSLEER. V was clipped by 0 bases and J by 9 bases, with 9 bases between them.

This clone was seen a few times. The chain carries TRBV2 and TRBJ1-4, with a possible D match to TRBD1 (5 bases). Between the trimmed V and J ends, which lost 6 bases and 10 bases, there was a span of 21 bases. CDR1 and CDR2 from the germline V gene are SNHLY and FYNNEI. The CDR3 runs 15 residues. The CDR3 sequence is CASRPYRGVIRKLFF. DNA for the CDR3: TGTGCCAGCAGGCCTTACCGAGGGGTAATACGAAAACTGTTTTTT.

The chain joins TRBV5-1 to TRBJ1-2; TRBD1 might be the D (6 bases). CDR1 is SGHRS, CDR2 YFSETQ, per germline. Trimming stripped 7 bases from V and 7 bases from J, with 17 bases between. This CDR3 comprises 13 residues. The CDR3, as DNA: TGCGCCAGCTCGGGGGCAGGAGGGTCTGGCTACACCTTC. This sequence encodes CASSGAGGSGYTF.

This rearrangement joins TRBV7-9 to TRBJ2-3; D unresolved. The CDR3 spans 12 residues. CDR1 SEHNR and CDR2 FQNEAQ come from the germline V gene (reference sequence). V shed 6 bases and J shed 2 bases, with 6 bases lying between them. The CDR3 sequence: CASRLDTDTQYF. For the CDR3, the DNA is TGTGCCAGCAGGTTGGACACAGATACGCAGTATTTT.

This rearrangement joins TRBV7-9 to TRBJ1-2; 7 positions agree with TRBD1. The CDR3 has 14 amino acids. V lost 5 bases and J lost 0; bases outside the gene matches: 3. Germline loops: CDR1 SEHNR, CDR2 FQNEAQ (reference sequence). The CDR3 DNA is TGTGCCAGCAGCCCAGGGGGTACTAACTATGGCTACACCTTC. Translating it yields CASSPGGTNYGYTF. The entire variable domain, with the rest obtained from reference TRBV7-9 and TRBJ1-2, is as follows: DTGVSQNPRHKITKRGQNVTFRCDPISEHNRLYWYRQTLGQGPEFLTYFQNEAQLEKSRLLSDRFSAERPKGSFSTLEIQRTEQGDSAMYLCASSPGGTNYGYTFGSGTRLTVV.

This rearrangement joins TRBV7-9 to TRBJ1-4; possibly TRBD1 for D (5 bases). The germline CDR1 and CDR2 sequences are SEHNR and FQNEAQ (reference sequence). The CDR3 is made up of 15 amino acids. V dropped 5 bases and J dropped 6 bases, with 16 bases sitting between them. The CDR3 reads CASSPSGHVDEKLFF. CDR3 bases: TGTGCCAGCAGCCCGAGCGGACATGTAGATGAAAAACTGTTTTTT.

The genes are TRBV28 and TRBJ2-7; 11 bases match TRBD2. With V trimmed by 9 bases and J by 0 bases, 4 bases remained unmatched. The CDR3 has 14 amino acids. Per germline, CDR1 MDHEN and CDR2 SYDVKM. Written as DNA, the CDR3 is TGTGCCAGTTTTAGCGGGAGGGCCTCCTACGAGCAGTACTTC. It translates to CASFSGRASYEQYF.

The chain employs TRBV6-5 and TRBJ2-3; TRBD1 agrees at 9 bases. The CDR3 totals 12 residues. V lost 10 bases, J lost 7 bases, and 6 bases stayed unmatched. Germline loops: CDR1 MNHEY, CDR2 SVGAGI. The CDR3 nucleotides are TGTGCCACAGGACAGGGGCCCAATACGCAGTATTTT. Residues: CATGQGPNTQYF.

This clone was recorded a few times. The chain is built from TRBV29-1 and TRBJ1-1, with D unresolved. V shed 7 bases and J shed 6 bases, with 15 bases lying between them. Looked up from germline, CDR1 is SQVTM and CDR2 is ANQGSEA. This CDR3 region has 12 residues. CDR3 bases: TGCAGCGCGGTCGTGGGGTTAGCTGAAGCTTTCTTT. It yields the protein CSAVVGLAEAFF.

V gene TRBV7-6 combines with J gene TRBJ1-3; D not resolved. Trimming removed 0 bases at V and 2 bases at J, with 8 bases between. In germline, CDR1 is SGHVS, CDR2 FNYEAQ. The CDR3 consists of 15 residues. CDR3 sequence reads: CASSLAGHAGNTIYF. CDR3 in DNA: TGTGCCAGCAGCTTAGCAGGCCACGCTGGAAACACCATATATTTT.

V and J are TRBV15 and TRBJ1-2; 9 nucleotides agree with TRBD1. In germline, CDR1 is LNHNV, CDR2 YYDKDF (reference sequence). Unmatched junction bases numbered 10, after V lost 1 base and J lost 7 bases. The CDR3 contains 16 residues. The CDR3 reads CATSRAGTGIVSGYTF. The CDR3 nucleotides are TGTGCCACCAGCAGAGCCGGGACAGGGATTGTTTCTGGCTACACCTTC.

J is TRBJ2-3 and V is TRBV27; 8 nucleotides align to TRBD2. Germline V gene data show CDR1 as MNHEY and CDR2 as SMNVEV (reference sequence). V lost 4 bases to trimming and J lost 6 bases; unmatched junction nucleotides: 12. The CDR3 runs to 16 residues. The CDR3 coding sequence is TGTGCCAGCAGTTCTGAGCGGGGGAGGGCGTACGATACGCAGTATTTT. This translates into CASSSERGRAYDTQYF.

The CDR3 region has the DNA TGTGCCAGCAGTTTATTCCGGACTTCCGTTGACTTCGGGGCTTTCTTT. This encodes CASSLFRTSVDFGAFF. The chain combines TRBV28 with TRBJ1-1, with no clear D. There are 16 residues in the CDR3. Trimming removed 1 base at V and 11 bases at J, with 23 bases between. The germline gives CDR1 MDHEN, CDR2 SYDVKM. Based on the CDR3 plus reference TRBV28 and TRBJ1-1, the full variable domain is DVKVTQSSRYLVKRTGEKVFLECVQDMDHENMFWYRQDPGLGLRLIYFSYDVKMKEKGDIPEGYSVSREKKERFSLILESASTNQTSMYLCASSLFRTSVDFGAFFGQGTRLTVV.

This chain connects TRBV7-2 to TRBJ2-7; the match to TRBD1 covers 7 bases. This CDR3 contains 15 residues. V dropped 0 bases and J dropped 7; count of bases not matched to a gene: 9. CDR1 SGHTA and CDR2 FQGNSA come from the germline V gene. This chain's CDR3 is CASSLATETGREQYF. CDR3 DNA: TGTGCCAGCAGCTTAGCGACCGAGACAGGGCGGGAGCAGTACTTC.

This chain links TRBV5-1 with TRBJ2-1, with 9 bases identical to TRBD2. The CDR3 is 15 amino acids. Losses at the gene ends were 2 bases for V and 8 bases for J; bases not matched to a gene: 8. The germline V gene encodes CDR1 SGHRS and CDR2 YFSETQ. The DNA for the CDR3 is TGCGCCAGCAGCTTAGCTGGGACTAGCTGGCATGAGCAGTTCTTC. Translating gives CASSLAGTSWHEQFF.

The chain employs TRBV7-6 and TRBJ2-7; possible D gene TRBD1, 5 bases. CDR3 length equals 15 residues. In germline, CDR1 is SGHVS, CDR2 FNYEAQ. Trimming left V 5 bases short and J 5 bases short, with 19 bases between. This CDR3 reads CASSPSQGISNEQYF. The CDR3 coding sequence is TGTGCCAGCAGCCCATCCCAGGGAATCAGCAACGAGCAGTACTTC.

The CDR3: CASSPGRDLQPQHF. DNA for the CDR3: TGCGCCAGCAGCCCCGGCCGGGATCTTCAGCCCCAGCATTTT. V is TRBV4-1 and J is TRBJ1-5, with unresolved D. CDR3 size: 14 residues. The V gene's germline CDR1 is MGHRA and CDR2 YSYEKL. The V and J ends lost 4 bases and 6 bases respectively, with 13 bases between them.